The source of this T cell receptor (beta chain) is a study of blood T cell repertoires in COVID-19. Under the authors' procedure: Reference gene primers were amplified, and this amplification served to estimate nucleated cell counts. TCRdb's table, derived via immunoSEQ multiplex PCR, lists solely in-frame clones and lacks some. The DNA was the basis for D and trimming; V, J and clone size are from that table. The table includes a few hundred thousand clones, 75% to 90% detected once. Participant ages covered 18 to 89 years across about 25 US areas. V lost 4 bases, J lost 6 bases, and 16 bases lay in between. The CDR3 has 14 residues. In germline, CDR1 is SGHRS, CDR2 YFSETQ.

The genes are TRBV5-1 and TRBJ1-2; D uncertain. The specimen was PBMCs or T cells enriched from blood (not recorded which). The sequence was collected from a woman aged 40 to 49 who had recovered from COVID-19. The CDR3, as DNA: TGCGCCAGCAGCCCAAACCAGATTACACATGGCTACACCTTC. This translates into CASSPNQITHGYTF.